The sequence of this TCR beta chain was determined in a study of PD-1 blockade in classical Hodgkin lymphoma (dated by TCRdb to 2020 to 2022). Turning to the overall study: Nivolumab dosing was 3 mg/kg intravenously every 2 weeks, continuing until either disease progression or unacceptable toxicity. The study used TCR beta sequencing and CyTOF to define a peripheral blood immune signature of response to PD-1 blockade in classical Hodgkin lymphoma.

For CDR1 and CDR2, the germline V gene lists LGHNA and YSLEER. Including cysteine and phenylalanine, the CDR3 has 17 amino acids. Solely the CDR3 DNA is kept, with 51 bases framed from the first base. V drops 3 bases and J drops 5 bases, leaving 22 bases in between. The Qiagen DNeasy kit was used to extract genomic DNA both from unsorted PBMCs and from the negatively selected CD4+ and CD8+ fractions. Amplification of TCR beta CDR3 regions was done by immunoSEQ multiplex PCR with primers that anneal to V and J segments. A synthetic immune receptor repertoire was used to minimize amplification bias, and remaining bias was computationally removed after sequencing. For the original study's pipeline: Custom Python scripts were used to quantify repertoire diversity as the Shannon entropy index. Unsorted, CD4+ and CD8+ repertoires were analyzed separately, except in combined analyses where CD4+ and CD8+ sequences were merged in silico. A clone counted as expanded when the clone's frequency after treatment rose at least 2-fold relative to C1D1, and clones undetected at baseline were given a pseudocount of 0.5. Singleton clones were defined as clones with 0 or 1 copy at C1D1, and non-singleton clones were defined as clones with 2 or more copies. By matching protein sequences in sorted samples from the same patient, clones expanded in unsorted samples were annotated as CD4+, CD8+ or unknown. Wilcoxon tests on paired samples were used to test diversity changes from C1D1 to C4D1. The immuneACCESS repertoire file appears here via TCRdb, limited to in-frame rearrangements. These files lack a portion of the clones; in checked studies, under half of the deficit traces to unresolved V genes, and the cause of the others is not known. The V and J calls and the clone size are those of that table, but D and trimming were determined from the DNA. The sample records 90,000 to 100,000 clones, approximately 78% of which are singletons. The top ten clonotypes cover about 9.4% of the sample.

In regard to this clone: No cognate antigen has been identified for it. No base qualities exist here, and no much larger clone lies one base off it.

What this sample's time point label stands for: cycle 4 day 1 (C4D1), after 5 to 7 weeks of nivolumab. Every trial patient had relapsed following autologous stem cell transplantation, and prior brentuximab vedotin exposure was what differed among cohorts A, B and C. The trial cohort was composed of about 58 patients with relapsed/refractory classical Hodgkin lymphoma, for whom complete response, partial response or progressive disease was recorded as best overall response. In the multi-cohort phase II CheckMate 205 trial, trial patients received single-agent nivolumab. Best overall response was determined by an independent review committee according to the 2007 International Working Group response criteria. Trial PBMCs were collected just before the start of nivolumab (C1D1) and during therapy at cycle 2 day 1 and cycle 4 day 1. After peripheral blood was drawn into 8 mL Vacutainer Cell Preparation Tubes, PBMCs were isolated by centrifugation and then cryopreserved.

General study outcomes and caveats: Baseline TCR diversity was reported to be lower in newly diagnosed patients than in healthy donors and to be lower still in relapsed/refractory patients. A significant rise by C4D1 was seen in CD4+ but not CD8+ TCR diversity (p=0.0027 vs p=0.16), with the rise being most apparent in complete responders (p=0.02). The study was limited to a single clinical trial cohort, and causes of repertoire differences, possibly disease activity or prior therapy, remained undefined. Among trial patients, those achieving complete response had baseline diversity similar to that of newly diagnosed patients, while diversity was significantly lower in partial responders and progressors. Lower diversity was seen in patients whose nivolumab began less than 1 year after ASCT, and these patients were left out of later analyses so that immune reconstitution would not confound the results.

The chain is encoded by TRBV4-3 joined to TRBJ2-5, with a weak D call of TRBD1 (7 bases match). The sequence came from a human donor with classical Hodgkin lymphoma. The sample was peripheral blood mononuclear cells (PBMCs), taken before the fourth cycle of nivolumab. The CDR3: CASSQGGLGTAAETQYF. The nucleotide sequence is TGCGCCAGCAGCCAGGGAGGTCTAGGGACAGCGGCCGAGACCCAGTACTTC.